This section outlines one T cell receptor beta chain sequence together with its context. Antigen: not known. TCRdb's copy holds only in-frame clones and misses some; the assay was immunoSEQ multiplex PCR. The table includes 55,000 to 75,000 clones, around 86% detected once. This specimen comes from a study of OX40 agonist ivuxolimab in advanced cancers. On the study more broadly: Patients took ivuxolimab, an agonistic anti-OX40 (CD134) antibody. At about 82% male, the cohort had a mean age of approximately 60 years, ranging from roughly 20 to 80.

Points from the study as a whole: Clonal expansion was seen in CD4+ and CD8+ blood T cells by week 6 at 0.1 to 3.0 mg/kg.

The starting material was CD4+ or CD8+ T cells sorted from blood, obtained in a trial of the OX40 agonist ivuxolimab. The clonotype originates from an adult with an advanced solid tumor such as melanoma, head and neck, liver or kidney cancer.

The CDR3 loop reads CASRSLRGGETQYF. DNA of the CDR3: TGTGCCAGCAGATCCTTGCGTGGGGGAGAGACCCAGTACTTC. V gene TRBV11-2 combines with J gene TRBJ2-5; D tentatively fits TRBD1 or TRBD2 (5 bases each). The CDR3 totals 14 residues. Looked up from germline, CDR1 is SGHAT and CDR2 is FQNNGV. V gave up 6 bases and J gave up 4 bases, with 15 bases separating them.